This record looks at one TCR beta chain sequence and its context. Its antigen is undetermined. Other DNA sequences in the sample encode the same CDR3. The PCR employed 60 Vbeta primers together with 13 Jbeta primers. In the authors' methods: Roughly 80 million unique TCR beta chains, roughly 11 million shared, were counted in a later analysis. Method: immunoSEQ multiplex PCR; TCRdb's copy keeps in-frame clones and lacks some. The V and J calls and clone size come from that table; D and trimming were worked out from the DNA. The data show approximately 160,000 clones, approximately 80% seen once. This entry belongs to a study of cytomegalovirus exposure and HLA in healthy donors. Although they were nominally healthy when sampled, donors likely had unrecorded immune exposures. CDR3 size: 15 residues. Trimming stripped 2 bases from V and 1 base from J, with 9 bases between. The germline CDR1 and CDR2 sequences are LNHDA and SQIVND (reference sequence).

Study-wide points: Later on, an analysis found that several of the most significant clusters appeared to be linked to common viral pathogens, which included parvovirus B19.

This clonotype originated in a woman aged 25 to 39 in good health and CMV-seronegative. The V gene is TRBV19, the J gene TRBJ1-5, with D possibly TRBD1 on 5 matching bases. The material sequenced was PBMCs. The CDR3 coding sequence is TGTGCCAGTAGTATACAGGGTGGAAGCAATCAGCCCCAGCATTTT. It encodes CASSIQGGSNQPQHF.